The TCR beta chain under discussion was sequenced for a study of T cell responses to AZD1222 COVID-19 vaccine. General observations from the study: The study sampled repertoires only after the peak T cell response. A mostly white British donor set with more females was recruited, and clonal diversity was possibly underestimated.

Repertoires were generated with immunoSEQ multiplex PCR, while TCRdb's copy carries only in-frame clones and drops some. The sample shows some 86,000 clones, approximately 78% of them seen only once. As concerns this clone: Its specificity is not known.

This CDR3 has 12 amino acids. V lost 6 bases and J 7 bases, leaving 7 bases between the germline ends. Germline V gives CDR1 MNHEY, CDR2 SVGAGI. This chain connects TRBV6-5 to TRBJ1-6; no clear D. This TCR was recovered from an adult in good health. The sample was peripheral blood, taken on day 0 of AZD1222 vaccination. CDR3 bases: TGTGCCAGCAGGGCCCCGAATTCACCCCTCCACTTT. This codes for CASRAPNSPLHF.